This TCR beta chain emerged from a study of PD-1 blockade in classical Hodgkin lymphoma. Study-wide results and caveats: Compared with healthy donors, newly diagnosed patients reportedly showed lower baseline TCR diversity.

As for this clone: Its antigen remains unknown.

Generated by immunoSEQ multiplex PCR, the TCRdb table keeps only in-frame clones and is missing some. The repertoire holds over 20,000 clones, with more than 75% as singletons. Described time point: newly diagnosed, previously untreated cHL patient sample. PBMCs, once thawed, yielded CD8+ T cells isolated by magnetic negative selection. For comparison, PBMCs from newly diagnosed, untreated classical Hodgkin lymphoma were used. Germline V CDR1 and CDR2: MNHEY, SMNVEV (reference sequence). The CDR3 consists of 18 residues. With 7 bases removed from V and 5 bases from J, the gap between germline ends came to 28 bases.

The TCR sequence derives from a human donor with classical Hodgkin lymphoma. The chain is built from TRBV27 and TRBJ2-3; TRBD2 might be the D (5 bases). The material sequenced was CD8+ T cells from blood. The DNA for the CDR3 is TGTGCCAGCATCGCCGACCCGACCGGGGAGCCCTGGGGAGATACGCAGTATTTT. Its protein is CASIADPTGEPWGDTQYF.